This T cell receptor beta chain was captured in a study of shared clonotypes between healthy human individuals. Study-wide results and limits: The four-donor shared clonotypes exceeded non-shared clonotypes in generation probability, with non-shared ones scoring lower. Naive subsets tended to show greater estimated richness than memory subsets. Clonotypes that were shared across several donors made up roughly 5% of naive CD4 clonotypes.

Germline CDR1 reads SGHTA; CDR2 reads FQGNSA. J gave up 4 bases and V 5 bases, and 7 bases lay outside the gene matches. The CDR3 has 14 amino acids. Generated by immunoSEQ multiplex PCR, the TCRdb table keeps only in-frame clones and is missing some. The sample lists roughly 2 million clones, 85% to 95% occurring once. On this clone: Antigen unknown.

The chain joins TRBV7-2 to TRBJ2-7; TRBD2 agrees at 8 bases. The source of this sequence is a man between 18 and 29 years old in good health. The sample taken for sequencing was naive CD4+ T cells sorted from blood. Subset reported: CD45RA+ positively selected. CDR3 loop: CASSATSGPYEQYF. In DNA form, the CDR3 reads TGTGCCAGCAGCGCCACTAGCGGCCCATACGAGCAGTACTTC. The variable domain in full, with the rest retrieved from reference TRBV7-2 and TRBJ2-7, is GAGVSQSPSNKVTEKGKDVELRCDPISGHTALYWYRQSLGQGLEFLIYFQGNSAPDKSGLPSDRFSAERTGGSVSTLTIQRTQQEDSAVYLCASSATSGPYEQYFGPGTRLTVT.